This T cell receptor beta chain was sequenced for a study of beta chain features in type 1 diabetes. Study as a whole: What patients shared with healthy donors was a similar profile of age, gender and cell yields.

TCRB transcripts that were expressed got sequenced, as all of the isolated RNA had been reverse transcribed. Measured with immunoSEQ multiplex PCR; TCRdb has only the in-frame clones, and not every one. The table has 600,000 to 700,000 clones, around 12% seen once. With respect to this clone: What it binds is unknown.

Study results and caveats: In all four CD4+ subsets, TCRB CDR3 length was significantly, moderately reduced in type 1 diabetes. Diminished insertions and augmented deletions at VDJ junctions characterized type 1 diabetes patients.

Sorted cells reached over 95% purity in every population. Germline CDR1 and CDR2: LGHNA and YNFKEQ. This CDR3 has 13 residues. Specimen: naive CD4+ T cells from blood. This TCR was recovered from a man aged 25 to 45 with type 1 diabetes. The chain recombines TRBV4-2 with TRBJ2-5; D remains ambiguous. The J call is doubtful: the DNA matches TRBJ2-7 better. CDR3 nucleotide sequence: TGTGCCAGCAGCCCGACTGGCAGCTACGAGCAGTACTTC. Translating it yields CASSPTGSYEQYF.